Below are 10 T cell receptor beta chains sequenced from a single sample in a study of PD-L1 blockade in urothelial cancer. Assay used: immunoSEQ multiplex PCR; TCRdb lists only in-frame clones, some missing. Here the sample spans around 100,000 clones, around 82% being singletons. This material consisted of PBMCs, taken around atezolizumab (anti-PD-L1) treatment. All receptors derive from a man over 45 with urothelial cancer.

As DNA, the CDR3 is TGCAGTGGGAGCTCCTACAATGAGCAGTTCTTC. Protein product: CSGSSYNEQFF. J is TRBJ2-1 and V is TRBV20-1; D is unclear. V lost 7 bases to trimming and J lost 0 bases, with 4 bases between them. Germline CDR1 DFQATT, CDR2 SNEGSKA (reference sequence). CDR3 size: 11 residues.

The chain is built from TRBV7-8 and TRBJ2-5, with 10 bases lining up with TRBD2. Germline trimming cut 5 bases from V and 2 bases from J; bases unmatched to any gene: 14. Germline values: CDR1 SGHVS, CDR2 FQNEAQ. The CDR3 totals 18 residues. CDR3 sequence: CASSLTSAGGPGQETQYF. The CDR3 DNA sequence: TGTGCCAGCAGCCTGACGTCAGCGGGAGGGCCGGGGCAAGAGACCCAGTACTTC.

The gene calls are TRBV27 and TRBJ1-1; D is undetermined. Looked up from germline, CDR1 is MNHEY and CDR2 is SMNVEV (reference sequence). The CDR3 covers 14 residues. V gave up 3 bases and J gave up 5 bases, with 13 bases separating them. CDR3 nucleotides: TGTGCCAGCAGTTTTTTAGGGTCGGGGACTGAAGCTTTCTTT. Residues: CASSFLGSGTEAFF.

The rearrangement uses TRBV2 and TRBJ2-2; 8 nucleotides agree with TRBD2. From germline, CDR1 is SNHLY and CDR2 FYNNEI. The junction had 4 bases not matched to a gene; V was cut back by 6 bases and J by 7 bases. The CDR3 is 13 amino acids. CDR3 DNA sequence: TGTGCCAGCAGAACTAGCGGTAGCGGGGAGCTGTTTTTT. As protein: CASRTSGSGELFF. The full variable domain, rest sourced from reference TRBV2 and TRBJ2-2, is EPEVTQTPSHQVTQMGQEVILRCVPISNHLYFYWYRQILGQKVEFLVSFYNNEISEKSEIFDDQFSVERPDGSNFTLKIRSTKLEDSAMYFCASRTSGSGELFFGEGSRLTVL.

V gene TRBV14 combines with J gene TRBJ2-1, with a weak D call TRBD2 (6 bases). Germline values: CDR1 SGHDN, CDR2 FVKESK. The ends were cut back, 4 bases at V and 0 bases at J, with 16 bases in the middle. This CDR3 is built from 17 residues. In nucleotides, the CDR3 is TGTGCCAGCAGCCCCTTAACTAGCCCTCCCTCCTACAATGAGCAGTTCTTC. As protein: CASSPLTSPPSYNEQFF.

This clone was seen only a few times. This chain uses TRBV27 with TRBJ2-7, with TRBD2 matching 12 bases. CDR3 length: 15 residues. The J segment lost 2 bases and the V segment lost 6 bases, leaving 5 bases of the junction unmatched. CDR1 is MNHEY, CDR2 SMNVEV, per germline (reference sequence). The CDR3 DNA is TGTGCCAGCAGCCCAAGGACTAGCGGGGCCTACGAGCAGTACTTC. It codes for CASSPRTSGAYEQYF.

The gene calls are TRBV7-9 and TRBJ2-7, with D possibly matching TRBD1 (5 bases). Germline V gene data show CDR1 as SEHNR and CDR2 as FQNEAQ (reference sequence). The CDR3 length is 16 residues. The germline V and J ends were trimmed by 8 bases and 0 bases, with 20 bases remaining between them. CDR3 region: CASRDSSTLSSYEQYF. As DNA, the CDR3 is TGTGCCAGCCGCGACAGCTCTACTCTGAGCTCCTACGAGCAGTACTTC.

The chain carries TRBV27 and TRBJ2-7, with 8 positions matching TRBD1. Germline V gives CDR1 MNHEY, CDR2 SMNVEV (reference sequence). This CDR3 spans 16 amino acids. Trimming took 5 bases from V and 1 from J; bases not matched to a gene: 10. The chain's CDR3 is CASSSGKQGGSYEQYF. The CDR3 nucleotides read TGTGCCAGCAGTAGTGGTAAACAGGGGGGTTCCTACGAGCAGTACTTC.

This clone occurred once. The chain carries TRBV6-5 and TRBJ2-5, with a possible D match to TRBD1 (6 bases). CDR1 and CDR2 (germline): MNHEY, SVGAGI. CDR3 size: 15 residues. V lost 0 bases and J 4 bases, leaving 12 bases between the germline ends. DNA of the CDR3: TGTGCCAGCAGTTACTCGGGGGCCAGGGCAGAGACCCAGTACTTC. It codes for CASSYSGARAETQYF.

This clone has just one count. This chain joins TRBV9 and TRBJ1-1; D gene unclear. The CDR3 totals 13 residues. Trimming stripped 0 bases from V and 7 bases from J, with 10 bases between. Germline V gene lookup returns CDR1 SGDLS and CDR2 YYNGEE. In DNA form, the CDR3 reads TGTGCCAGCAGCGTAGAGAGGAGCGGTGAAGCTTTCTTT. Translation: CASSVERSGEAFF.